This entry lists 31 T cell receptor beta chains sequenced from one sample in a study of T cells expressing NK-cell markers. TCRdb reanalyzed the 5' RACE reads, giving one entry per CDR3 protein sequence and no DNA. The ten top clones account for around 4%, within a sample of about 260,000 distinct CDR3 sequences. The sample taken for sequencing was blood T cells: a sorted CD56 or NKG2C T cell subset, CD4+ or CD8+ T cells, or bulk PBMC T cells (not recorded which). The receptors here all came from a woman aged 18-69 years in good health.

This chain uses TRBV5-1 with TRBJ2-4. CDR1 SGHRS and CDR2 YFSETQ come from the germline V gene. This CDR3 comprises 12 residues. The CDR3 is CASSLPENIQYF. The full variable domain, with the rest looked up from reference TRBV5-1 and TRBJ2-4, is KAGVTQTPRYLIKTRGQQVTLSCSPISGHRSVSWYQQTPGQGLQFLFEYFSETQRNKGNFPGRFSGRQFSNSRSEMNVSTLELGDSALYLCASSLPENIQYFGAGTRLSVL.

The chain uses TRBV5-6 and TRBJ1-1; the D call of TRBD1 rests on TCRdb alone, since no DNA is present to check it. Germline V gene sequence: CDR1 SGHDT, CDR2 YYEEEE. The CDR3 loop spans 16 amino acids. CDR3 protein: CASSFVQGARTSEAFF.

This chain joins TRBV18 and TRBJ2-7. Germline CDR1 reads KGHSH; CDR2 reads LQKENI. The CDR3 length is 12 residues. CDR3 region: CASSPGSNEQYF.

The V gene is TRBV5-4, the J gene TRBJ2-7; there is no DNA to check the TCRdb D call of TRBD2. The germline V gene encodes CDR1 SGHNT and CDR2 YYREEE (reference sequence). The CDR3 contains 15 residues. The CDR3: CASSLSGLADYEQYF.

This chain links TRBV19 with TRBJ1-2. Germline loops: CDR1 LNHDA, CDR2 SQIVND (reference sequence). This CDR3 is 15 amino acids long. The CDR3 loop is CASSTSEVAYYGYTF. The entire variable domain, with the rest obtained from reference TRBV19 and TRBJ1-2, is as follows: DGGITQSPKYLFRKEGQNVTLSCEQNLNHDAMYWYRQDPGQGLRLIYYSQIVNDFQKGDIAEGYSVSREKKESFPLTVTSAQKNPTAFYLCASSTSEVAYYGYTFGSGTRLTVV.

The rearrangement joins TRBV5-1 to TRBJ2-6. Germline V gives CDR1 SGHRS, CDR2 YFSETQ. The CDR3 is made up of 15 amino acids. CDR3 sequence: CASSLDGSGANVLTF.

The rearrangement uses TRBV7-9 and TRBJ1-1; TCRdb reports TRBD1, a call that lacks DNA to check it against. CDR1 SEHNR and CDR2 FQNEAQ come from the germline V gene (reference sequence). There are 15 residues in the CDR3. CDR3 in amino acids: CASSLAQGLVAEAFF.

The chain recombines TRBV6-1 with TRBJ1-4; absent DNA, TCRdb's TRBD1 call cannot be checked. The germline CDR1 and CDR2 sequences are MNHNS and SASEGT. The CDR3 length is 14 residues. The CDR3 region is CASRDRGTNEKLFF.

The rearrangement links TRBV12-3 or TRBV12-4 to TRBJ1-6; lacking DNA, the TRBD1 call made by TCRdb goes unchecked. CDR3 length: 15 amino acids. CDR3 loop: CASYRGGSYNSPLHF.

CDR3: CASSRQGVDTEAFF. The rearrangement uses TRBV6-2 or TRBV6-3 and TRBJ1-1; the D call from TCRdb, TRBD1, cannot be confirmed without DNA. CDR1 is MNHEY, CDR2 SVGEGT, per germline. CDR3 length: 14 amino acids.

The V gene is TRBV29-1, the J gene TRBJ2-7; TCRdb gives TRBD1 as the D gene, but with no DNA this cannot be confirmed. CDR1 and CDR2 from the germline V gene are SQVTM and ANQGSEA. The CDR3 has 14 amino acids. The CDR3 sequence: CSACLGAGVYEQYF.

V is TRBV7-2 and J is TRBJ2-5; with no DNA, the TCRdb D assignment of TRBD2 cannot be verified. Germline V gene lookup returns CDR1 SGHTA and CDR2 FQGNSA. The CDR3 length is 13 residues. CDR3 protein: CASSFGLGETQYF.

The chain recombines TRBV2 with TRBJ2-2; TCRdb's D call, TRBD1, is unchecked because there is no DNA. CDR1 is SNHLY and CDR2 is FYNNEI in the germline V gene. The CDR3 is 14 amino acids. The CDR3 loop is CASTRGVHTGELFF. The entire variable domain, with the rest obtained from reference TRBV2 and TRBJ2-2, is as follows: EPEVTQTPSHQVTQMGQEVILRCVPISNHLYFYWYRQILGQKVEFLVSFYNNEISEKSEIFDDQFSVERPDGSNFTLKIRSTKLEDSAMYFCASTRGVHTGELFFGEGSRLTVL.

The CDR3 loop reads CAISELSASSYNEQFF. The chain joins TRBV10-3 to TRBJ2-1. The length of the CDR3 is 16 residues. Germline loops: CDR1 ENHRY, CDR2 SYGVKD.

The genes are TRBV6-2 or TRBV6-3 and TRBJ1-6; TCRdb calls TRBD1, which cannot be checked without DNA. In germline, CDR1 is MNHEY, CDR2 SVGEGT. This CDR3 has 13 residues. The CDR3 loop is CASSSGQLSPLHF.

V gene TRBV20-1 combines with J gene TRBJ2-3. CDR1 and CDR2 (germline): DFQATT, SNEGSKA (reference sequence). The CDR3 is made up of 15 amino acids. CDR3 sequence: CSARAQLASTDTQYF.

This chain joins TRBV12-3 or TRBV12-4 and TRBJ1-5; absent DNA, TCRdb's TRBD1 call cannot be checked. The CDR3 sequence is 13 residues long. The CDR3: CASSPRVNQPQHF.

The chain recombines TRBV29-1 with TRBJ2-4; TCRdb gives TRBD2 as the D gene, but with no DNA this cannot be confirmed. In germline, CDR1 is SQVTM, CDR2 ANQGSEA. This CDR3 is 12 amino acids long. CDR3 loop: CSGGLAGGIQYF. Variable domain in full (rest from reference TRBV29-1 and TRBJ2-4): SAVISQKPSRDICQRGTSLTIQCQVDSQVTMMFWYRQQPGQSLTLIATANQGSEATYESGFVIDKFPISRPNLTFSTLTVSNMSPEDSSIYLCSGGLAGGIQYFGAGTRLSVL.

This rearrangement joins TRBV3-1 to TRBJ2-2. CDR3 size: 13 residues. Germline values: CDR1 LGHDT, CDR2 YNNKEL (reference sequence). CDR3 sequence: CASKRQNTGELFF.

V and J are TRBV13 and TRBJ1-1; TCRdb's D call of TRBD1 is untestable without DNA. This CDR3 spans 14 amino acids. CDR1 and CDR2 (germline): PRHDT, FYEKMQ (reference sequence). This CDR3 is CASSLGDRVFEAFF.

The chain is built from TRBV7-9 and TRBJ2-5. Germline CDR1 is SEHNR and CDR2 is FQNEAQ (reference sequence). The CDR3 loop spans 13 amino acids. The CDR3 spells CASSFGTIKTQYF.

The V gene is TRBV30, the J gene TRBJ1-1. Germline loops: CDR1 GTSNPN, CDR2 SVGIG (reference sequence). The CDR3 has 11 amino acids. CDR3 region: CAWLRNTEAFF.

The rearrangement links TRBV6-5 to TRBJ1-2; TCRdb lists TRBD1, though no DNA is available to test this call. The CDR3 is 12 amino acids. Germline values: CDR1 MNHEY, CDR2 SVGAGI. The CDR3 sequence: CASREGIYGYTF.

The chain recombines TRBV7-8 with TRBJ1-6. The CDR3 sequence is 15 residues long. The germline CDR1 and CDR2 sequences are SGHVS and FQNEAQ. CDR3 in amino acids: CASSFRQGDNSPLHF.

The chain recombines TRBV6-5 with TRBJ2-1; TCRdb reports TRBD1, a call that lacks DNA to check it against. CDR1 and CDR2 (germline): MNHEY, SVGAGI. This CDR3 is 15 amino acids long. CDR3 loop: CASRLRQGTYNEQFF.

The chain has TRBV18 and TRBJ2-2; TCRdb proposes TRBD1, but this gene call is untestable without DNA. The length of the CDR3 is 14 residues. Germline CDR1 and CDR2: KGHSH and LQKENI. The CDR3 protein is CASSPRQGAGELFF.

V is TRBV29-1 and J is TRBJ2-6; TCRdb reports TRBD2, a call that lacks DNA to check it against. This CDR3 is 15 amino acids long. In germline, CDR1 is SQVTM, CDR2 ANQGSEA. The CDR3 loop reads CSVEGREAGANVLTF.

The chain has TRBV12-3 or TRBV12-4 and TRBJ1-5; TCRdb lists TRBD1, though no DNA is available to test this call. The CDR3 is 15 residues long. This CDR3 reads CASRAQGAIDQPQHF.

CDR3 residues: CASSFTGGKQFF. J is TRBJ2-1 and V is TRBV12-3 or TRBV12-4; TCRdb's D call, TRBD1, is unchecked because there is no DNA. The CDR3 runs to 12 residues.

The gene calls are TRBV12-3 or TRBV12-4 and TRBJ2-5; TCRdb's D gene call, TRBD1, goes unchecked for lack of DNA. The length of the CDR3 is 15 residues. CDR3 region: CASSLRGSTKETQYF.

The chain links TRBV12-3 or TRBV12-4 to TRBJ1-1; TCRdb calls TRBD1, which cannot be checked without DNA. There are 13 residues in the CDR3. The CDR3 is CAVTQGEATEAFF.